These T cell receptor beta chains were read from a single sample in a study of blood T cell repertoires in COVID-19. Here immunoSEQ multiplex PCR was the method, and the copy in TCRdb shows in-frame clones only, minus some. The data show tens of thousands of clones, approximately 86% seen once. The sample comprised peripheral blood. These receptors were taken from a woman of 80 years or more with acute or convalescent COVID-19. Each CDR3 is given with its conserved first and last residue. Each record gives: J gene, V gene, D gene, clone size, CDR3 protein, CDR3 DNA. D genes are given only for firm matches. The size of a clone is reported for some rows only, either as once, few or many, or as a class for expanded clones.

J gene: TRBJ1-1
V gene: TRBV5-1
D gene: NA
clone size: NA
CDR3 protein: CASSLGRQNTEAFF
CDR3 DNA: TGCGCCAGCAGCTTGGGGCGACAGAACACTGAAGCTTTCTTT

J gene: TRBJ2-2
V gene: TRBV5-1
D gene: TRBD2
clone size: NA
CDR3 protein: CASSLTSGGTGELFF
CDR3 DNA: TGCGCCAGCAGCTTGACTAGCGGAGGCACCGGGGAGCTGTTTTTT

J gene: TRBJ1-1
V gene: TRBV5-1
D gene: NA
clone size: NA
CDR3 protein: CASSFYTNTEAFF
CDR3 DNA: TGCGCCAGCAGCTTTTACACGAACACTGAAGCTTTCTTT

J gene: TRBJ2-2
V gene: TRBV5-5
D gene: TRBD2
clone size: NA
CDR3 protein: CASSLAPSGVGGGELFF
CDR3 DNA: TGTGCCAGCAGCTTGGCCCCTAGCGGGGTCGGAGGTGGGGAGCTGTTTTTT

J gene: TRBJ2-6
V gene: TRBV3-1/TRBV3-2
D gene: NA
clone size: NA
CDR3 protein: CASSRLTGPGANVLTF
CDR3 DNA: TGTGCCAGCAGCCGCCTAACAGGGCCTGGGGCCAACGTCCTGACTTTC

J gene: TRBJ1-2
V gene: TRBV25-1
D gene: TRBD1
clone size: few
CDR3 protein: CASRGTVGGYTF
CDR3 DNA: TGTGCCAGCAGGGGGACAGTTGGGGGCTACACCTTC

J gene: TRBJ2-3
V gene: TRBV6-2/TRBV6-3
D gene: TRBD1
clone size: NA
CDR3 protein: CASSSGQGVIDTQYF
CDR3 DNA: TGTGCCAGCAGTTCCGGACAGGGGGTTATAGATACGCAGTATTTT

J gene: TRBJ1-6
V gene: TRBV7-8
D gene: NA
clone size: NA
CDR3 protein: CASSLAGTRNSPLHF
CDR3 DNA: TGTGCCAGCAGCTTAGCCGGGACACGTAATTCACCCCTCCACTTT

J gene: TRBJ2-7
V gene: TRBV4-2
D gene: NA
clone size: few
CDR3 protein: CASSQEGATTWNEQYF
CDR3 DNA: TGTGCCAGCAGCCAAGAAGGGGCTACTACCTGGAACGAGCAGTACTTC

J gene: TRBJ1-2
V gene: TRBV12-5
D gene: NA
clone size: NA
CDR3 protein: CASGTSPRPYGYTF
CDR3 DNA: TGTGCTAGTGGAACTAGTCCCAGACCATATGGCTACACCTTC

J gene: TRBJ2-1
V gene: TRBV7-9
D gene: TRBD1
clone size: once
CDR3 protein: CASSFFGTGSYNEQFF
CDR3 DNA: TGTGCCAGCAGCTTCTTCGGGACAGGGTCATACAATGAGCAGTTCTTC

J gene: TRBJ2-5
V gene: TRBV10-3
D gene: TRBD2
clone size: NA
CDR3 protein: CAASSASGRETQYF
CDR3 DNA: TGTGCCGCCAGTTCTGCTAGCGGGAGGGAGACCCAGTACTTC

J gene: TRBJ2-7
V gene: TRBV2
D gene: NA
clone size: once
CDR3 protein: CASSVMGDTRIWEQYF
CDR3 DNA: TGTGCCAGCAGTGTCATGGGGGACACCCGAATATGGGAGCAGTACTTC

J gene: TRBJ2-7
V gene: TRBV10-3
D gene: TRBD2
clone size: NA
CDR3 protein: CATREGVTSYEQYF
CDR3 DNA: TGTGCCACGCGGGAGGGGGTGACCTCCTACGAGCAGTACTTC

J gene: TRBJ2-1
V gene: TRBV11-2
D gene: TRBD2
clone size: NA
CDR3 protein: CASSSGTSGTAEQFF
CDR3 DNA: TGTGCCAGCAGCTCCGGGACTAGCGGGACCGCTGAGCAGTTCTTC

J gene: TRBJ2-7
V gene: TRBV3-1/TRBV3-2
D gene: NA
clone size: NA
CDR3 protein: CASSVGPYEQYF
CDR3 DNA: TGTGCCAGCAGCGTGGGGCCCTACGAGCAGTACTTC

J gene: TRBJ2-7
V gene: TRBV30
D gene: TRBD1
clone size: NA
CDR3 protein: CAWKMGQGLGQYF
CDR3 DNA: TGTGCCTGGAAAATGGGACAGGGGCTGGGGCAGTACTTC

J gene: TRBJ1-2
V gene: TRBV6-5
D gene: TRBD1
clone size: NA
CDR3 protein: CASADQDRPYGYTF
CDR3 DNA: TGTGCCAGCGCGGATCAGGACAGGCCCTATGGCTACACCTTC

J gene: TRBJ2-1
V gene: TRBV6-5
D gene: TRBD2
clone size: NA
CDR3 protein: CASSYGREGPNEQFF
CDR3 DNA: TGTGCCAGCAGTTACGGGCGGGAGGGCCCCAATGAGCAGTTCTTC

J gene: TRBJ1-2
V gene: TRBV3-1/TRBV3-2
D gene: NA
clone size: once
CDR3 protein: CASSQFPYGYTF
CDR3 DNA: TGTGCCAGCAGCCAATTCCCCTACGGCTACACCTTC

J gene: TRBJ1-2
V gene: TRBV5-6
D gene: TRBD1
clone size: NA
CDR3 protein: CASSLIGTGVGGYTF
CDR3 DNA: TGTGCCAGCAGCTTGATCGGGACAGGGGTGGGAGGCTACACCTTC

J gene: TRBJ2-5
V gene: TRBV20-1
D gene: NA
clone size: NA
CDR3 protein: CSASYAGLQETQYF
CDR3 DNA: TGCAGTGCGAGTTATGCGGGCCTACAAGAGACCCAGTACTTC

J gene: TRBJ2-7
V gene: TRBV5-1
D gene: NA
clone size: few
CDR3 protein: CASSLRETSYEQYF
CDR3 DNA: TGCGCCAGCAGCTTGCGGGAGACCTCCTACGAGCAGTACTTC

J gene: TRBJ2-3
V gene: TRBV5-6
D gene: NA
clone size: NA
CDR3 protein: CASSLVGPSTSSQYF
CDR3 DNA: TGTGCCAGCAGCTTGGTAGGGCCTAGCACATCATCGCAGTATTTT

J gene: TRBJ1-2
V gene: TRBV23-1
D gene: TRBD1
clone size: NA
CDR3 protein: CASSQRGRTGGHGYTF
CDR3 DNA: TGCGCCAGCAGTCAACGGGGACGGACAGGGGGTCATGGCTACACCTTC

J gene: TRBJ2-7
V gene: TRBV7-9
D gene: TRBD2
clone size: NA
CDR3 protein: CASSSTGTSYEQYF
CDR3 DNA: TGTGCCAGCAGCTCGACCGGGACTAGCTACGAGCAGTACTTC

J gene: TRBJ2-7
V gene: TRBV5-8
D gene: TRBD1
clone size: NA
CDR3 protein: CASSLAGTGPYEQYF
CDR3 DNA: TGTGCCAGCAGCTTGGCCGGGACAGGTCCCTACGAGCAGTACTTC

J gene: TRBJ2-1
V gene: TRBV11-3
D gene: TRBD2
clone size: NA
CDR3 protein: CASRETSGGYNEQFF
CDR3 DNA: TGTGCCAGCAGGGAGACTAGCGGGGGGTACAATGAGCAGTTCTTC

J gene: TRBJ2-1
V gene: TRBV5-1
D gene: TRBD2
clone size: once
CDR3 protein: CASSFIAGGVNEQFF
CDR3 DNA: TGCGCCAGCAGCTTTATAGCGGGAGGGGTCAATGAGCAGTTCTTC

J gene: TRBJ2-3
V gene: TRBV3-1/TRBV3-2
D gene: TRBD2
clone size: NA
CDR3 protein: CASSLAGAPPTDTQYF
CDR3 DNA: TGTGCCAGCAGCCTAGCGGGCGCGCCGCCCACAGATACGCAGTATTTT

J gene: TRBJ2-2
V gene: TRBV7-9
D gene: TRBD2
clone size: few
CDR3 protein: CASSLPGLATTGELFF
CDR3 DNA: TGTGCCAGCAGCTTACCGGGACTAGCGACCACCGGGGAGCTGTTTTTT